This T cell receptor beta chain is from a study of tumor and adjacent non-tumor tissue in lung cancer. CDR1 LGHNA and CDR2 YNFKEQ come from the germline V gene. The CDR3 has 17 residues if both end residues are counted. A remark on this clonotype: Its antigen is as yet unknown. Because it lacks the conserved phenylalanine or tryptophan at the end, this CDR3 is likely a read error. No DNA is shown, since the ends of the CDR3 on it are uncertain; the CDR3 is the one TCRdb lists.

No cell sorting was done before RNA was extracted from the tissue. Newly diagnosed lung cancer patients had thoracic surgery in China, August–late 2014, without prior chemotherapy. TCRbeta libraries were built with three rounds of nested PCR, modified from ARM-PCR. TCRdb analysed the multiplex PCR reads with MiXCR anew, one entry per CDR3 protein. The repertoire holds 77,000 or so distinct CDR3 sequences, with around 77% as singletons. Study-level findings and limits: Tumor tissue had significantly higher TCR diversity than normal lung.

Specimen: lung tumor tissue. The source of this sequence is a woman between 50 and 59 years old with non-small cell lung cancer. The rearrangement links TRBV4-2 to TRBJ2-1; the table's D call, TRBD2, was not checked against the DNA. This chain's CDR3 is CASSLRRDSGTYNEHFI.